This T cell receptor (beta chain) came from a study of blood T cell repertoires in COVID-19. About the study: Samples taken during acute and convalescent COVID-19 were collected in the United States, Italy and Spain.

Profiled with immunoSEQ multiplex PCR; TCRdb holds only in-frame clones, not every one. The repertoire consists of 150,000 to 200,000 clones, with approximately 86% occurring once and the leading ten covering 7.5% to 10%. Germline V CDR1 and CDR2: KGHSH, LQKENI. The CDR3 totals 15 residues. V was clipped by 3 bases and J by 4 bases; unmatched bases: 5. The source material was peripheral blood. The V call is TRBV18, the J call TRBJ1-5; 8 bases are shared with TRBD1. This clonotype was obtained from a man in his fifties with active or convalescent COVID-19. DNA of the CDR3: TGTGCCAGCTCACCTCAGGGGGCTCTTAATCAGCCCCAGCATTTT. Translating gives CASSPQGALNQPQHF.